Below, one T cell receptor (beta chain) is given with its context. The data were taken from a study of blood T cell repertoires in COVID-19. Study overall: Sites in the United States, Italy and Spain provided acute and convalescent COVID-19 samples.

This CDR3 contains 16 residues. V lost 2 bases, J lost 0 bases, and 12 bases lay in between. Germline V gene data show CDR1 as MNHEY and CDR2 as SVGEGT. The method was immunoSEQ multiplex PCR; TCRdb's version includes in-frame clones alone and lacks a portion of them. This sample has hundreds of thousands of clones; roughly four fifths occur once, and the top ten carry approximately 13%. The sequencing input was peripheral blood. This clonotype was sampled from a woman in her sixties with active or convalescent COVID-19. The chain recombines TRBV6-2 or TRBV6-3 with TRBJ2-3; possibly TRBD1 for D (6 bases). CDR3 bases: TGTGCCAGCAGTTACGTGGGGGCAACTAGCACAGATACGCAGTATTTT. This sequence encodes CASSYVGATSTDTQYF.